This section outlines one T cell receptor (beta chain) sequence together with its context. This entry comes from a study of T cell repertoires in cytomegalovirus infection. Each CDR3 protein is one row after TCRdb ran MiXCR on the reads. This table holds roughly 320,000 distinct CDR3 sequences, 8% to 10% found once. Sequenced: PBMCs. This TCR derives from a human donor in good health (CMV status not recorded). Some clones in this sample may be carry-over from other donors' samples.

This CDR3 reads CASSLGQNQETQYF. The CDR3 DNA follows: TGTGCCAGCAGTTTAGGGCAGAACCAAGAGACCCAGTACTTC. This chain joins TRBV12-3 or TRBV12-4 and TRBJ2-5; D gene uncertain. The V end was cut by 1 base, the J end by 0 bases, with 6 bases between. The length of the CDR3 is 14 residues.